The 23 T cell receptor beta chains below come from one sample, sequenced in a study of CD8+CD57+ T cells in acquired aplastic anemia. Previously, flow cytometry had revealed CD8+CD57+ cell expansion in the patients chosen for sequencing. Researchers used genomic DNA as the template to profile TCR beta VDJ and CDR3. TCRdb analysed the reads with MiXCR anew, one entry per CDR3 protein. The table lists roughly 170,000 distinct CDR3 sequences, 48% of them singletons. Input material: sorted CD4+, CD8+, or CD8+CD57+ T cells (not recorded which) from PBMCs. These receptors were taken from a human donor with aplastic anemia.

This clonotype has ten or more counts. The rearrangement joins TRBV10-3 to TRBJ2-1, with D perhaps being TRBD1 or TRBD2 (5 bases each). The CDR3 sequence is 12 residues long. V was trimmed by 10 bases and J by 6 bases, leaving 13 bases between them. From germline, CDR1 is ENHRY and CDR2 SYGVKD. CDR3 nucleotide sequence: TGTGCCACCCGGGACGGCTTCAATGAGCAGTTCTTC. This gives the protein CATRDGFNEQFF.

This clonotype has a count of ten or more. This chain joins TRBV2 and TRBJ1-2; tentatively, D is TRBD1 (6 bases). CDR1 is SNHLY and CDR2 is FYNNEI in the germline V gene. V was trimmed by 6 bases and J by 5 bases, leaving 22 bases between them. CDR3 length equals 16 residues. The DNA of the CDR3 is TGTGCCAGCAGCGCCTCGGGACATCCCCTGAGGTATGGCTACACCTTC. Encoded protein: CASSASGHPLRYGYTF.

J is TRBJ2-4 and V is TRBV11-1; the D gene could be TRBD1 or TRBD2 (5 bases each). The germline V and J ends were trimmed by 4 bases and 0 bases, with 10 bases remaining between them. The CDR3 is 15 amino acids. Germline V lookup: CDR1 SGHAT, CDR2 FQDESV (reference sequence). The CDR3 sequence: CASSSTGTAKNIQYF. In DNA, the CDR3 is TGTGCCAGCAGCTCCACCGGGACAGCCAAAAACATTCAGTACTTC.

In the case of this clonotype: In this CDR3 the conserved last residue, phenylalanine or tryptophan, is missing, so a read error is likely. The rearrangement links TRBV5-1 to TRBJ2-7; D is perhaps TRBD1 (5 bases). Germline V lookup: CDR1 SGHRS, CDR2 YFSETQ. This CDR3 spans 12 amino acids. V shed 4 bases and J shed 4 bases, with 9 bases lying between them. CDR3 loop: CASSQDTYEQYC. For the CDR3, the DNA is TGCGCCAGCAGCCAGGACACTTACGAGCAGTACTGT.

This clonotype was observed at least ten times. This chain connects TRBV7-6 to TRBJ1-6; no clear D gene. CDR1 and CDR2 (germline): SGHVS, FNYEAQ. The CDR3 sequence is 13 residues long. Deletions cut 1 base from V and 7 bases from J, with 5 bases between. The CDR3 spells CASSLEENSPLHF. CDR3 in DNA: TGTGCCAGCAGCTTAGAGGAGAATTCACCCCTCCACTTT.

The CDR3 sequence: CASSYPETQYF. The CDR3, as DNA: TGTGCCAGCAGTTACCCGGAGACCCAGTACTTC. J is TRBJ2-5 and V is TRBV6-2 or TRBV6-3; D gene ambiguous. The CDR3 extends over 11 amino acids. V lost 2 bases, J lost 5 bases, and 3 bases lay in between. Germline V CDR1 and CDR2: MNHEY, SVGEGT.

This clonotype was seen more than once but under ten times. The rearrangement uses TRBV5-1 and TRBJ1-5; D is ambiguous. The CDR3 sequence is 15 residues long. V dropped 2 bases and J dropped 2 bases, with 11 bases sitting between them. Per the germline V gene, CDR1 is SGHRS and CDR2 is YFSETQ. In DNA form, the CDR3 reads TGCGCCAGCAGCTTTTGGGTCAGTGGCAATCAGCCCCAGCATTTT. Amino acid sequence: CASSFWVSGNQPQHF.

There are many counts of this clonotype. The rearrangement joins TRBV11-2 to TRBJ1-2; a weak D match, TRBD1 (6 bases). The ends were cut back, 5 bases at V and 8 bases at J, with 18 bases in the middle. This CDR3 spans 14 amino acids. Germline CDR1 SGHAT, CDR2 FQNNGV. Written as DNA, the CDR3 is TGTGCCAGCAGCCCCCCCGGCGGACAGACGGGCTACACCTTC. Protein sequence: CASSPPGGQTGYTF.

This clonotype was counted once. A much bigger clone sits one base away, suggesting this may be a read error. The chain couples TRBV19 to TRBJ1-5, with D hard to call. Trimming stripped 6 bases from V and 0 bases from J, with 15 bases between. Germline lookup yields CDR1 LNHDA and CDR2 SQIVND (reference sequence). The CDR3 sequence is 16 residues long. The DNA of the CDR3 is TGTGCCAGTAGAACGCTTAAGGGAAATAGCAATCAGCCCCAGCATTTT. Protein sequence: CASRTLKGNSNQPQHF.

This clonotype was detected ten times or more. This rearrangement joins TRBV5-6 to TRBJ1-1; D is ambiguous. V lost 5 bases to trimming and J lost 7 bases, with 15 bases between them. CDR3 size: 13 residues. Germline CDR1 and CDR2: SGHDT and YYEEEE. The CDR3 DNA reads TGTGCCAGCAGGGGAGAGGGTTCCGGTGAAGCTTTCTTT. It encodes CASRGEGSGEAFF.

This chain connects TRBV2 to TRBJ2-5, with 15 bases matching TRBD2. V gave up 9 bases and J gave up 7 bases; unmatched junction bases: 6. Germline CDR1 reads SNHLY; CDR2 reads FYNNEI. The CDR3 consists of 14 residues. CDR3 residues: CARAGLAGGGTQYF. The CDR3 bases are TGTGCCAGAGCGGGACTAGCGGGGGGTGGGACCCAGTACTTC.

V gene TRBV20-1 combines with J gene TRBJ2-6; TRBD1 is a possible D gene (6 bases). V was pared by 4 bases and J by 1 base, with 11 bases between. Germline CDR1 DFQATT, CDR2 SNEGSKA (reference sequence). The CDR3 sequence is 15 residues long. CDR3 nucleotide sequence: TGCAGTGCTACTACAGGGATGTCTGGGGCCAACGTCCTGACTTTC. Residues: CSATTGMSGANVLTF.

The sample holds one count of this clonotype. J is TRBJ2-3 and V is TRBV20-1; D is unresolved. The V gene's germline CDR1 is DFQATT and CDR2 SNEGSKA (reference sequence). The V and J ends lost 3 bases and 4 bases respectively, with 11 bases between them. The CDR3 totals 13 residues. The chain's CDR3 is CSASSLMSDTQYF. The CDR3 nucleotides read TGCAGTGCTAGTTCTCTAATGTCAGATACGCAGTATTTT.

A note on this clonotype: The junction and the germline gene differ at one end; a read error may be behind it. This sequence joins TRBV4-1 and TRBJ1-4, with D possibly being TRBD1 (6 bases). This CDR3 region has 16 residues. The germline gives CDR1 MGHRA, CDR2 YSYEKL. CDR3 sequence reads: CASSHNSGTPNERLFF. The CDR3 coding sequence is TGCGCCAGCAGCCACAACTCCGGGACACCGAATGAAAGACTGTTTTTT.

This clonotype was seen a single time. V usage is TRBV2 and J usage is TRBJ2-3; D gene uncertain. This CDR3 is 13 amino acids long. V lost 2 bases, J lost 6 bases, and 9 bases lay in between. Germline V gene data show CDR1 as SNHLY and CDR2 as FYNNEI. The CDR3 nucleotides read TGTGCCAGCAGTGAAATCTATGACGATACGCAGTATTTT. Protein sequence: CASSEIYDDTQYF.

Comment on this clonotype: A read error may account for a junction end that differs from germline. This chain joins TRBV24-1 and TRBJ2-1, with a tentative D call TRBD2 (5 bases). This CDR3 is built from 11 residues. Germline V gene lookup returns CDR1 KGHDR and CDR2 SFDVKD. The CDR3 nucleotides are TGTGCCACCCGTGCGGGCGGTGAGCAGCTCTTC. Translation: CATRAGGEQLF.

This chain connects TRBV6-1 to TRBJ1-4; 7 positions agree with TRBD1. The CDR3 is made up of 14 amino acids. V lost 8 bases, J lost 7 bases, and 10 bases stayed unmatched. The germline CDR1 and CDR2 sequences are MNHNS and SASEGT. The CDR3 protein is CASGNRGGFEKLFF. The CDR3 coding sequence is TGTGCCAGCGGAAACAGGGGCGGTTTTGAAAAACTGTTTTTT.

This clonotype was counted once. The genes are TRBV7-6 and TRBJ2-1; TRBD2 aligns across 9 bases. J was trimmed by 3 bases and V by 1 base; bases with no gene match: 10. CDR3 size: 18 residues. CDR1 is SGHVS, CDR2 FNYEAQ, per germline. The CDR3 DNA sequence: TGTGCCAGCAGCTTAGTCCGGGCTAGCGGGGTGATCTACAATGAGCAGTTCTTC. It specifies CASSLVRASGVIYNEQFF. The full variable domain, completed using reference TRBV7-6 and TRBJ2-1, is GAGVSQSPRYKVTKRGQDVALRCDPISGHVSLYWYRQALGQGPEFLTYFNYEAQQDKSGLPNDRFSAERPEGSISTLTIQRTEQRDSAMYRCASSLVRASGVIYNEQFFGPGTRLTVL.

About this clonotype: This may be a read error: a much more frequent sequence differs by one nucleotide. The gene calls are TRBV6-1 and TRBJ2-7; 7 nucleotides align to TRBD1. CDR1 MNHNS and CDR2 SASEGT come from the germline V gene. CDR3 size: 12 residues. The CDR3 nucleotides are TGTGCCAGCCATGGGACAGTCTACGGGCAGTACTTC. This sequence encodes CASHGTVYGQYF.

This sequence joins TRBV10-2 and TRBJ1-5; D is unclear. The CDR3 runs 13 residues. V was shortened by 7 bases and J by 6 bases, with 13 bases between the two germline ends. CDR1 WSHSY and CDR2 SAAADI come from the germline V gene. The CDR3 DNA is TGCGCCAGCACGTCGACTCAGGTTCAGCCCCAGCATTTT. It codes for CASTSTQVQPQHF.

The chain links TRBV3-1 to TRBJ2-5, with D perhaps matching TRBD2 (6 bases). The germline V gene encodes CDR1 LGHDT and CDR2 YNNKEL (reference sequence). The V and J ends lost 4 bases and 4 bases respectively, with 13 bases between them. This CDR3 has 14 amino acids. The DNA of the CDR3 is TGTGCCAGCAGCCTCTCCCTCGGGGGAGAGACCCAGTACTTC. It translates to CASSLSLGGETQYF.

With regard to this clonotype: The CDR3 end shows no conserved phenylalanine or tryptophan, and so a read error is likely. This CDR3 is CATSGGSAPLGNEQFL. The CDR3 DNA is TGTGCCACCAGCGGAGGGAGTGCCCCCCTGGGCAATGAGCAGTTCCTC. The rearrangement uses TRBV15 and TRBJ2-1, with D possibly matching TRBD2 (6 bases). The CDR3 is made up of 16 amino acids. CDR1 is LNHNV and CDR2 is YYDKDF in the germline V gene (reference sequence). Trimming stripped 5 bases from V and 6 bases from J, with 20 bases between.

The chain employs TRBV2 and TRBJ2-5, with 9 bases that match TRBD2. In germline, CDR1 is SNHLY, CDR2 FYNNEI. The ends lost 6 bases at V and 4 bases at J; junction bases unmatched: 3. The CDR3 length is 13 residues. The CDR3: CASRWRGGETQYF. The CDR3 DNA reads TGTGCCAGCAGGTGGCGGGGGGGAGAGACCCAGTACTTC.